The following is a TCR beta chain sequence with its context. The clone's antigen remains unknown. The sample holds no much larger clone one base away, and base qualities are not on file. The data are from a study of beta chain features in type 1 diabetes (dated by TCRdb to 2017 to 2018). At the level of the whole study: Patients and healthy donors did not differ in mean age, gender distribution, total cell number or subset yield. In the study, TCRB repertoires of sorted circulating CD4+ T cell subsets from recently diagnosed type 1 diabetes patients were compared with those of matched healthy donors. A total of approximately 100 million sorted cells were examined across all samples, and the number of cells per subset was strongly correlated with RNA yield. Naive and central memory subsets were obtained from all 30 or so donors, but regulatory and stem cell-like memory subsets were isolated from only 8 patients and 8 healthy donors. The paper as a whole reports these results and caveats: The naive, central memory and regulatory TCRB repertoires appeared to resemble one another more closely among patients than among healthy donors. Because cDNA rather than genomic DNA was sequenced, highly expressing activated cells could have been over-represented, although no difference in activation and CD3 levels was found between groups. At VDJ recombination sites, type 1 diabetes patients had fewer insertions and more deleted nucleotides, which implies abnormalities in thymic rearrangement. A moderate but significant shortening of TCRB CDR3 length was observed in type 1 diabetes patients in all four CD4+ subsets. Only small numbers of individuals were included in the HLA sub-analyses, which left unresolved whether HLA type had any influence on TCRB rearrangement. PCR might favor shorter templates, but patient and control samples were amplified and corrected together, so any skew would affect both groups equally.

Each donor gave one peripheral blood draw, averaging approximately 0.12 L, which was collected into heparinised tubes. A BD FACSAria II was used to sort naive, central memory, regulatory and stem cell-like memory CD4+ T cells with a panel that included CD45RO, CCR7, CD25, CD127, CD95 and CD27. Purity was above 95% for every sorted population. Right away, PBMCs were isolated by Lymphoprep density gradient centrifugation and were stained directly, with no culture step. To minimize batch effects, samples were stained and sorted in pairs, one healthy donor with one patient per experiment. V has 0 bases trimmed and J has 5 bases trimmed; junction bases matching no gene number 2. The CDR3, cysteine through phenylalanine, is 14 amino acids long. Left in the record is the CDR3 DNA by itself, 42 bases read in frame from the first base. The germline V gene provides CDR1 SGDLS and CDR2 YYNGEE. The entire amount of isolated RNA was reverse transcribed using the High Capacity cDNA Reverse Transcription Kit, so the sequenced TCRB transcripts were expressed ones. Deep immunoSEQ sequencing was performed on naive, central memory and regulatory T cell samples, with an average of roughly 3.5 million total reads per sample. Sorted cells were lysed in RLT buffer, and RNA was extracted using DNase-treated RNeasy Micro or Mini kits according to cell number. Each cell subset was processed on its own to prevent cross-contamination, while patient and healthy donor samples were processed together. The immunoSEQ multiplex PCR was used to amplify TCRB sequences from cDNA, generating 87-bp fragments that spanned the CDR3 region. Amplicons were sequenced on the Illumina HiSeq platform. From the authors' description of their analysis: Synthetic template baselines were used to correct PCR bias computationally, reads within Hamming distance 2 were collapsed together, and singletons that could not be merged were discarded. Reads were aligned against IMGT so that V, D and J genes, CDR3 length and insertions or deletions at six rearrangement sites could be assigned. Within each subset, clonotype counts were normalized to sorted cell number, and only after that were true diversity and Gini coefficients computed with the tcR R package. The overlap coefficient, calculated on TCRB nucleotide sequences, was used to quantify repertoire sharing. Out-of-frame TCRB sequences from naive cells were analyzed as a proxy for the pre-selection repertoire. TCRdb holds this immuneACCESS table with in-frame rearrangements only. Some clones are missing; in checked studies, unresolved V genes explain under half, and the rest has no known cause. D and trimming were read from the DNA, whereas the V and J calls and clone size are those reported in that table. The sample table records 130,000 to 150,000 clones; less than 11% of these occur just once. The top ten clones comprise under 1.5% of the sample.

The sequencing sample was made of naive CD4+ T cells from blood. The sample's cell subset or site label is to be understood as: true naive CD4+ T cells. The source of this sequence is a young man in good health. The chain employs TRBV9 and TRBJ2-7; the junction holds 10 bases that match TRBD2. CDR3 sequence: CASSVGLAGDEQYF. The DNA sequence is as follows: TGTGCCAGCAGCGTAGGGCTAGCGGGGGACGAGCAGTACTTC.